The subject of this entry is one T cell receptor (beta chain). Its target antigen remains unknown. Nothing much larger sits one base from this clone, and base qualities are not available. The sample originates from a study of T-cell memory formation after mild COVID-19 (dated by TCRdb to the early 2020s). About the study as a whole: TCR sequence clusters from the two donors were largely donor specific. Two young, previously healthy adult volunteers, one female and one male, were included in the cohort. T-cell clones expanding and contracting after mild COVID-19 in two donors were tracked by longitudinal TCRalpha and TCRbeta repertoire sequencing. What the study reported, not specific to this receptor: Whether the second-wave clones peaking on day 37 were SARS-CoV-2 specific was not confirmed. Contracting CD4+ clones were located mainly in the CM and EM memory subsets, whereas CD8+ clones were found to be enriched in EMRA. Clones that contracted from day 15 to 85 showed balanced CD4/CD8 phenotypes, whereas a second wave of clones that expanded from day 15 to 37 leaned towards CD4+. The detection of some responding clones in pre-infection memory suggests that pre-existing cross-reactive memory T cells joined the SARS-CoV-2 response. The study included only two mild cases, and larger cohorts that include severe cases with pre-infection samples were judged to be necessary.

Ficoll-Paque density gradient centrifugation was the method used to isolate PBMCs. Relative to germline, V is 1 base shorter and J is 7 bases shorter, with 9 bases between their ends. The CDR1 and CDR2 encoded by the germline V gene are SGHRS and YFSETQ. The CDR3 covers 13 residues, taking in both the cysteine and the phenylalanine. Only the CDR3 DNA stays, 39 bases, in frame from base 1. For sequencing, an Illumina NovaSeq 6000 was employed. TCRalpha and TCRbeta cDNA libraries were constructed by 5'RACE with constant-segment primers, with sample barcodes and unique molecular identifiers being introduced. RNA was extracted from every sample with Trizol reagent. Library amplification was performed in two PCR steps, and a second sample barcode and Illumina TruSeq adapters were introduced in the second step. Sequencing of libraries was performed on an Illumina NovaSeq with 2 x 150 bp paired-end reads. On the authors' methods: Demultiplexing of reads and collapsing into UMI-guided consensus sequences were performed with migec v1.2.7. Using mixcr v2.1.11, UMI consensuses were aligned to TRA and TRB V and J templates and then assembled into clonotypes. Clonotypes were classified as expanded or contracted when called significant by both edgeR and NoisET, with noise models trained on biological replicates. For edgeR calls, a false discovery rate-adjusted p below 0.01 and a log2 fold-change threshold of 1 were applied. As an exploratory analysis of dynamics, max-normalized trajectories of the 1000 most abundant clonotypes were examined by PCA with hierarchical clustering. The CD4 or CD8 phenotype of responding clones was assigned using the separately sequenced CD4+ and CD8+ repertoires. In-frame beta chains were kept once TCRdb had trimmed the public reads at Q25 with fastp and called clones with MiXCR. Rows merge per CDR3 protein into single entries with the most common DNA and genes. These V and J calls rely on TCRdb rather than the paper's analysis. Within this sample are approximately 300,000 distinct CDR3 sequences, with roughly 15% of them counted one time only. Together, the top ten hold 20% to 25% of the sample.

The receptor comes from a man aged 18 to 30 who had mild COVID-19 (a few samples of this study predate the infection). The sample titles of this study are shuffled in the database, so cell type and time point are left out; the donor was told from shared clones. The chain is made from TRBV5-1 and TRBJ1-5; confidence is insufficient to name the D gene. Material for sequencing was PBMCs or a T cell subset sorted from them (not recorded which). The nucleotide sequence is TGCGCCAGCAGCTTGACCCTGGAGCAGCCCCAGCATTTT. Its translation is CASSLTLEQPQHF.